A single sample gave rise to the 9 T cell receptor beta chains below, sequenced in a study of blood T cell repertoires in COVID-19. Repertoires were generated with immunoSEQ multiplex PCR, while TCRdb's copy carries only in-frame clones and drops some. The repertoire has approximately 280,000 clones, around 91% of them found once; the top ten carry around 1.7%. The sequenced sample was PBMCs or T cells enriched from blood (not recorded which). The origin of the receptors is a woman younger than 30 with acute COVID-19.

This sequence joins TRBV7-8 and TRBJ2-1; weak D call: TRBD2 (6 bases). The V and J ends lost 5 bases and 6 bases respectively, with 17 bases between them. Germline-derived CDR1 and CDR2 are SGHVS and FQNEAQ. The CDR3 runs to 15 residues. The CDR3 loop reads CASSRSSVNSNEQFF. Written as DNA, the CDR3 is TGTGCCAGCAGCCGCTCTAGCGTTAATTCCAATGAGCAGTTCTTC. Combining the CDR3 with reference TRBV7-8 and TRBJ2-1 gives the whole variable domain GAGVSQSPRYKVAKRGQDVALRCDPISGHVSLFWYQQALGQGPEFLTYFQNEAQLDKSGLPSDRFFAERPEGSVSTLKIQRTQQEDSAVYLCASSRSSVNSNEQFFGPGTRLTVL.

This chain connects TRBV6-5 to TRBJ1-1; 8 bases agree with TRBD1. The CDR3 runs to 15 residues. J was trimmed by 7 bases and V by 0 bases; bases with no gene match: 7. Germline V gives CDR1 MNHEY, CDR2 SVGAGI. The CDR3 DNA reads as TGTGCCAGCAGTTACTCGGGCCAGGGGGCTATTGAAGCTTTCTTT. Translation: CASSYSGQGAIEAFF.

This sequence joins TRBV9 and TRBJ2-1; D possibly corresponds to TRBD2 (5 bases). V gave up 4 bases and J gave up 0 bases, with 11 bases separating them. The CDR3 has 15 amino acids. The germline V gene has CDR1 SGDLS and CDR2 YYNGEE. The CDR3 sequence: CASSSSGNSYNEQFF. The CDR3 region has the DNA TGTGCCAGCAGCTCATCGGGAAACTCCTACAATGAGCAGTTCTTC.

A single count supports this clone. The chain recombines TRBV7-9 with TRBJ1-1; the D gene is possibly TRBD1 (6 bases). V lost 4 bases and J 0 bases, leaving 18 bases between the germline ends. This CDR3 region has 17 residues. CDR1 is SEHNR, CDR2 FQNEAQ, per germline (reference sequence). CDR3 amino acids: CASSSYPGQNLNTEAFF. The CDR3 DNA reads as TGTGCCAGCAGCTCATACCCTGGACAGAATCTGAACACTGAAGCTTTCTTT.

The rearrangement joins TRBV21-1 to TRBJ2-7; the table's D call TRBD1 went unverified against the DNA. TRBV21-1 is listed as a pseudogene. The CDR3 length is 15 residues. Here the CDR3 DNA reads TGTGCCAGCAGCAAAGTTCTCCGGGACAGGGGCGAGCAGTACTTC. It specifies CASSKVLRDRGEQYF.

This chain joins TRBV7-2 and TRBJ2-7, with 14 positions matching TRBD2. Per germline, CDR1 SGHTA and CDR2 FQGNSA. This CDR3 contains 18 residues. J was trimmed by 2 bases and V by 3 bases; bases with no gene match: 9. CDR3 residues: CASSFGGLAGVPPYEQYF. DNA for the CDR3: TGTGCCAGCAGCTTCGGGGGACTAGCGGGAGTGCCGCCCTACGAGCAGTACTTC.

The rearrangement links TRBV10-2 to TRBJ2-7; D gene uncertain. Germline CDR1 WSHSY, CDR2 SAAADI. The CDR3 contains 13 residues. V was shortened by 3 bases and J by 2 bases, with 8 bases between the two germline ends. The CDR3: CASSDPSTYEQYF. CDR3 coding DNA: TGCGCCAGCAGTGACCCATCTACCTACGAGCAGTACTTC.

The CDR3, as DNA: TGTGCCAGCAGTGAGTGGACAGCCAAAGATACGCAGTATTTT. Encoded protein: CASSEWTAKDTQYF. The chain is built from TRBV6-1 and TRBJ2-3; tentatively, D is TRBD1 (6 bases). The CDR3 spans 14 residues. V was shortened by 3 bases and J by 5 bases, with 12 bases between the two germline ends. In germline, CDR1 is MNHNS, CDR2 SASEGT.

J is TRBJ1-2 and V is TRBV7-8; no definite D call. The CDR3 covers 12 residues. V was shortened by 5 bases and J by 8 bases, with 12 bases between the two germline ends. The germline CDR1 and CDR2 sequences are SGHVS and FQNEAQ. CDR3 sequence: CASSPTREGYTF. The CDR3 nucleotides are TGTGCCAGCAGCCCGACTCGTGAGGGCTACACCTTC.